These 31 T cell receptor beta chains share one sample of origin, sequenced in a study of early T cells in non-severe SARS-CoV-2 infection. TCRdb ran MiXCR on the 5' RACE reads and lists one entry per CDR3 protein. Of just over 80,000 distinct CDR3 sequences listed, around 13% are singletons. Sequenced input: whole blood. The receptors were sampled from an adult who was a healthcare worker with PCR-confirmed SARS-CoV-2 infection or an uninfected control (not recorded which).

This clonotype was counted at least ten times. The chain couples TRBV12-5 to TRBJ1-2; 10 bases align to TRBD1. CDR3 length: 14 residues. The germline gives CDR1 LGHNT, CDR2 FRNRAP. V was pared by 4 bases and J by 4 bases, with 3 bases of the junction left unmatched. The CDR3 coding sequence is TGTGCTAGTGGTTGGGGGACAGGGGTCTATGGCTACACCTTC. Amino acid sequence: CASGWGTGVYGYTF. The full variable domain, with the rest looked up from reference TRBV12-5 and TRBJ1-2, is DARVTQTPRHKVTEMGQEVTMRCQPILGHNTVFWYRQTMMQGLELLAYFRNRAPLDDSGMPKDRFSAEMPDATLATLKIQPSEPRDSAVYFCASGWGTGVYGYTFGSGTRLTVV.

This clonotype was counted ten times or more. The J gene is TRBJ2-4, the V gene TRBV7-9, with D possibly matching TRBD2 (6 bases). The CDR3 length is 15 residues. Trimming stripped 1 base from V and 3 bases from J, with 10 bases between. Germline V gives CDR1 SEHNR, CDR2 FQNEAQ (reference sequence). This CDR3 reads CASSLGGLFKNIQYF. CDR3 DNA sequence: TGTGCCAGCAGCTTAGGGGGACTGTTCAAAAACATTCAGTACTTC.

This clonotype was observed many times. This rearrangement joins TRBV28 to TRBJ2-1; 8 bases are a match to TRBD1. CDR3 length: 14 amino acids. The germline gives CDR1 MDHEN, CDR2 SYDVKM. Losses at the gene ends were 6 bases for V and 3 bases for J; bases not matched to a gene: 4. The CDR3 protein is CASRGTGHYNEQFF. CDR3 DNA: TGTGCCAGCAGGGGGACAGGACACTACAATGAGCAGTTCTTC.

A few counts support this clonotype. The chain links TRBV5-1 to TRBJ1-2; the D is unclear. The CDR3 consists of 15 residues. CDR1 SGHRS and CDR2 YFSETQ come from the germline V gene. V lost 0 bases and J lost 4, with 13 bases in between. The CDR3 sequence: CASSLDRFSPYGYTF. The CDR3 region has the DNA TGCGCCAGCAGCTTGGACAGATTCTCTCCCTATGGCTACACCTTC.

This clonotype was seen many times. The V and J genes are TRBV11-2 and TRBJ2-7; 7 bases are shared with TRBD2. J gave up 3 bases and V 5 bases, and 10 bases lay outside the gene matches. Per the germline V gene, CDR1 is SGHAT and CDR2 is FQNNGV. The CDR3 sequence is 15 residues long. CDR3 DNA sequence: TGTGCCAGCAGCGTAACGTTTGGGGGGGACTACGAGCAGTACTTC. Its protein product is CASSVTFGGDYEQYF. Variable domain in full (rest from reference TRBV11-2 and TRBJ2-7): EAGVAQSPRYKIIEKRQSVAFWCNPISGHATLYWYQQILGQGPKLLIQFQNNGVVDDSQLPKDRFSAERLKGVDSTLKIQPAKLEDSAVYLCASSVTFGGDYEQYFGPGTRLTVT.

Only a few counts were recorded for this clonotype. The chain couples TRBV20-1 to TRBJ1-2; 7 bases agree with TRBD1. Germline lookup yields CDR1 DFQATT and CDR2 SNEGSKA (reference sequence). V shed 1 base, J shed 3 bases, and the junction held 17 bases outside the gene matches. The CDR3 has 18 residues. The CDR3 protein is CSARVHTSRQGEDYGYTF. The DNA of the CDR3 is TGCAGTGCTAGAGTCCATACTAGCAGACAGGGAGAGGACTATGGCTACACCTTC.

Many counts were recorded for this clonotype. The chain carries TRBV7-9 and TRBJ2-1; D call uncertain. V shed 3 bases and J shed 0 bases, with 6 bases lying between them. This CDR3 spans 14 amino acids. Germline V gene lookup returns CDR1 SEHNR and CDR2 FQNEAQ (reference sequence). CDR3 loop: CASSFRSSYNEQFF. The CDR3 bases are TGTGCCAGCAGCTTTAGGAGCTCCTACAATGAGCAGTTCTTC.

This clonotype was counted between two and nine times. V and J are TRBV29-1 and TRBJ2-5, with 9 positions matching TRBD2. Germline V gives CDR1 SQVTM, CDR2 ANQGSEA. This CDR3 has 15 residues. V lost 4 bases and J lost 5; bases outside the gene matches: 11. CDR3 sequence: CSVGAGGLKAETQYF. CDR3 sequence (DNA): TGCAGCGTTGGAGCGGGGGGCCTGAAGGCGGAGACCCAGTACTTC.

This clonotype turned up a few times. The V gene is TRBV6-6, the J gene TRBJ2-5; 15 nucleotides align to TRBD2. Germline V gene sequence: CDR1 MNHNY, CDR2 SVGAGI (reference sequence). The CDR3 runs 16 residues. Trimming took 6 bases from V and 2 from J; bases not matched to a gene: 4. Written as DNA, the CDR3 is TGTGCCAGCAGACCGGGACTAGCGGGGGGACAAGAGACCCAGTACTTC. Its protein product is CASRPGLAGGQETQYF.

This clonotype was detected ten times or more. The chain links TRBV25-1 to TRBJ2-1; the D gene is possibly TRBD1 (5 bases). V shed 3 bases and J shed 0 bases, with 9 bases lying between them. The CDR3 has 15 residues. Germline V gives CDR1 MGHDK, CDR2 SYGVNS. DNA for the CDR3: TGTGCCAGCAGTGAGTGGGGCTACTCCTACAATGAGCAGTTCTTC. This sequence encodes CASSEWGYSYNEQFF.

There are many counts of this clonotype. The chain couples TRBV12-5 to TRBJ2-2; maybe TRBD2 (5 bases). Germline CDR1 and CDR2: LGHNT and FRNRAP. V was shortened by 6 bases and J by 4 bases, with 18 bases between the two germline ends. The CDR3 is 16 residues long. The CDR3 DNA reads TGTGCTAGTGGCTCCGCCCCGGGGTCGAGCACCGGGGAGCTGTTTTTT. Its protein product is CASGSAPGSSTGELFF.

This clonotype showed up just a few times. V and J are TRBV6-2 or TRBV6-3 and TRBJ2-3; D remains unclear. Germline V gene data show CDR1 as MNHEY and CDR2 as SVGEGT. Trimming cost V 2 bases and J 0 bases, with 18 bases left between them. The length of the CDR3 is 18 residues. The CDR3 spells CASSYDRVGLMSTDTQYF. The CDR3 DNA sequence: TGTGCCAGCAGTTACGATAGGGTGGGTCTAATGAGCACAGATACGCAGTATTTT.

CDR3 loop: CASTQSYEQYF. The CDR3, as DNA: TGTGCCAGCACCCAGTCCTACGAGCAGTACTTC. The V and J genes are TRBV2 and TRBJ2-7; D gene unclear. Trimming took off 7 bases at V and 1 base at J, with 5 bases between the two ends. The germline V gene has CDR1 SNHLY and CDR2 FYNNEI. The CDR3 runs to 11 residues.

This clonotype was detected only a few times. V gene TRBV20-1 combines with J gene TRBJ1-1; D is undetermined. Per germline, CDR1 DFQATT and CDR2 SNEGSKA (reference sequence). V lost 5 bases and J 1 base, leaving 14 bases between the germline ends. The CDR3 length is 14 residues. The CDR3 DNA reads as TGCAGTGCTCCAGATGGGCGAGCGAACACTGAAGCTTTCTTT. It codes for CSAPDGRANTEAFF.

This chain uses TRBV24-1 with TRBJ1-1; D is perhaps TRBD1 (6 bases). The CDR3 spans 14 residues. Germline lookup yields CDR1 KGHDR and CDR2 SFDVKD. The V gene lost 8 bases and the J gene lost 4 bases, with 16 bases spanning the gap. CDR3 amino acids: CATTQRGGTTEAFF. DNA for the CDR3: TGTGCCACCACCCAACGAGGGGGGACCACTGAAGCTTTCTTT.

The sample holds a few counts of this clonotype. This sequence joins TRBV12-3 or TRBV12-4 and TRBJ1-1; D call uncertain. With 8 bases removed from V and 4 bases from J, the gap between germline ends came to 5 bases. The CDR3 spans 10 residues. The CDR3 spells CASEGTEAFF. The CDR3 DNA sequence: TGTGCCAGCGAGGGCACTGAAGCTTTCTTT.

This chain connects TRBV4-3 to TRBJ2-7; D tentatively fits TRBD1 or TRBD2 (5 bases each). Germline assignment: CDR1 LGHNA and CDR2 YSLEER. V gave up 0 bases and J gave up 2 bases, with 14 bases separating them. CDR3 size: 16 residues. CDR3 in DNA: TGCGCCAGCAGCCAAGATTTCACGGGGCTAGCCTACGAGCAGTACTTC. As protein: CASSQDFTGLAYEQYF.

In its sample, this clonotype was seen a few times. The chain carries TRBV6-2 or TRBV6-3 and TRBJ2-3, with a tentative D call TRBD2 (6 bases). The ends were cut back, 5 bases at V and 5 bases at J, with 26 bases in the middle. The CDR3 extends over 18 amino acids. Looked up from germline, CDR1 is MNHEY and CDR2 is SVGEGT. The CDR3 DNA follows: TGTGCCAGCAGTACCCAACAATACGGGGGTCAGAAGAAAGATACGCAGTATTTT. Translation: CASSTQQYGGQKKDTQYF.

This clonotype showed up just a few times. The rearrangement links TRBV2 to TRBJ1-2; 8 bases agree with TRBD1. Germline CDR1 is SNHLY and CDR2 is FYNNEI. The CDR3 is made up of 11 amino acids. The ends lost 10 bases at V and 7 bases at J; junction bases unmatched: 5. CDR3: CATAQGVGYTF. The CDR3 coding sequence is TGTGCCACTGCACAGGGGGTTGGCTACACCTTC.

This clonotype has only a few counts. The V and J genes are TRBV28 and TRBJ2-5; the D gene could be TRBD1 or TRBD2 (6 bases each). Germline lookup yields CDR1 MDHEN and CDR2 SYDVKM. The CDR3 has 12 amino acids. The CDR3 DNA follows: TGTGCGGTGGGGGGCCTCCAAGAGACCCAGTACTTC. Translation gives CAVGGLQETQYF.

This clonotype has more than one count but fewer than ten. The V call is TRBV2, the J call TRBJ2-7; TRBD2 matches 12 bases. V trimming: 5 bases; J trimming: 1 base; junction bases outside the gene matches: 3. The CDR3 extends over 15 amino acids. CDR1 and CDR2 (germline): SNHLY, FYNNEI. CDR3 sequence: CASSLAGGRSYEQYF. CDR3 nucleotides: TGTGCCAGCAGTCTAGCGGGGGGGAGGTCCTACGAGCAGTACTTC.

The rearrangement links TRBV7-6 to TRBJ2-1; 8 bases match TRBD2. Germline CDR1 is SGHVS and CDR2 is FNYEAQ. The V gene end was trimmed by 2 bases and the J gene end by 9 bases; junction bases not matched to a gene: 9. This CDR3 comprises 15 residues. The CDR3 DNA reads TGTGCCAGCAGCTTATCATTCGGGGGGGCCGCTGAGCAGTTCTTC. This sequence encodes CASSLSFGGAAEQFF.

The rearrangement uses TRBV29-1 and TRBJ2-7; D might be TRBD1 (5 bases). This CDR3 region has 12 residues. Germline CDR1 is SQVTM and CDR2 is ANQGSEA. Trimming removed 4 bases at V and 2 bases at J, with 9 bases between. The CDR3 reads CSVGQRTYEQYF. Written as DNA, the CDR3 is TGCAGCGTTGGACAGAGGACCTACGAGCAGTACTTC.

There are many counts of this clonotype. The chain links TRBV4-3 to TRBJ2-2; TRBD1 is a possible D gene (6 bases). V lost 0 bases and J 8 bases, leaving 13 bases between the germline ends. The germline V gene has CDR1 LGHNA and CDR2 YSLEER. The length of the CDR3 is 15 residues. The CDR3 sequence: CASSQDLVRGGELFF. The CDR3 DNA reads as TGCGCCAGCAGCCAAGACCTGGTCAGGGGAGGGGAGCTGTTTTTT.

This clonotype was observed at least ten times. The V and J genes are TRBV6-5 and TRBJ1-5; 8 positions agree with TRBD1. Germline trimming cut 2 bases from V and 7 bases from J; bases unmatched to any gene: 4. Germline CDR1 MNHEY, CDR2 SVGAGI. The CDR3 has 14 amino acids. The CDR3 sequence: CASSYRDRTQPQHF. CDR3 bases: TGTGCCAGCAGTTACCGGGACAGGACACAGCCCCAGCATTTT.

This clonotype was observed many times. This chain uses TRBV7-9 with TRBJ2-5; TRBD2 aligns across 9 bases. CDR3 length equals 15 residues. The V and J ends lost 5 bases and 2 bases, in that order; junction bases with no gene match: 6. Germline-derived CDR1 and CDR2 are SEHNR and FQNEAQ (reference sequence). The CDR3 spells CASSPGSGGQETQYF. CDR3 nucleotide sequence: TGTGCCAGCAGCCCCGGTAGCGGGGGACAAGAGACCCAGTACTTC.

This clonotype has more than one count but fewer than ten. This chain connects TRBV24-1 to TRBJ2-1, with D maybe TRBD2 (6 bases). V was trimmed by 4 bases and J by 0 bases, leaving 18 bases between them. The CDR3 runs to 18 residues. Germline assignment: CDR1 KGHDR and CDR2 SFDVKD. CDR3 coding DNA: TGTGCCACCAGTGAGGGGGGAGGCGGATGGGGCTCCTACAATGAGCAGTTCTTC. Its protein product is CATSEGGGGWGSYNEQFF.

This chain connects TRBV4-1 to TRBJ1-1, with D possibly TRBD1 on 6 matching bases. V lost 0 bases to trimming and J lost 9 bases, with 14 bases between them. Germline values: CDR1 MGHRA, CDR2 YSYEKL. This CDR3 region has 14 residues. The CDR3 bases are TGCGCCAGCAGCCAAGATAGGGGGGGAACCAAAGCTTTCTTT. As protein: CASSQDRGGTKAFF.

This clonotype has just a few counts. This chain joins TRBV5-6 and TRBJ2-2; 7 nucleotides agree with TRBD1. This CDR3 spans 16 amino acids. Germline V gene sequence: CDR1 SGHDT, CDR2 YYEEEE. With V trimmed by 4 bases and J by 2 bases, 8 bases remained unmatched. The CDR3 loop is CASSPLDRTNTGELFF. Here the CDR3 DNA reads TGTGCCAGCAGCCCACTGGACAGGACCAACACCGGGGAGCTGTTTTTT.

This clonotype was detected a few times. The gene calls are TRBV7-6 and TRBJ2-7, with TRBD2 matching over 7 bases. The CDR3 has 15 residues. Per the germline V gene, CDR1 is SGHVS and CDR2 is FNYEAQ. Trimming at V came to 4 bases and at J to 3 bases, leaving 9 bases not matched to a gene. CDR3 in amino acids: CASSSDGGVSYEQYF. CDR3 bases: TGTGCCAGCAGCTCTGATGGGGGGGTGAGCTACGAGCAGTACTTC. The full variable domain, its missing parts supplied by reference TRBV7-6 and TRBJ2-7, is GAGVSQSPRYKVTKRGQDVALRCDPISGHVSLYWYRQALGQGPEFLTYFNYEAQQDKSGLPNDRFSAERPEGSISTLTIQRTEQRDSAMYRCASSSDGGVSYEQYFGPGTRLTVT.

This clonotype is a singleton in its sample. This chain joins TRBV20-1 and TRBJ2-3; D ambiguous. The CDR3 runs to 15 residues. Per the germline V gene, CDR1 is DFQATT and CDR2 is SNEGSKA (reference sequence). V was cut by 0 bases and J by 0 bases, with 10 bases left in between. The CDR3 nucleotides read TGCAGTGCTAGAGATCTTGATTCTAGCACAGATACGCAGTATTTT. Protein: CSARDLDSSTDTQYF.